One TCR beta chain is described in this entry. This entry comes from a study of cytomegalovirus exposure and HLA in healthy donors. Germline V CDR1 and CDR2: MDHEN, SYDVKM. With 2 bases clipped from V and 2 bases from J, the junction kept 30 bases outside the gene matches. This CDR3 spans 24 amino acids. Primers included in the PCR were 60 Vbeta and 13 Jbeta primers. Libraries were prepared by immunoSEQ multiplex PCR; TCRdb keeps only in-frame clonotypes and omits some of them. The sample shows 200,000 to 250,000 clones, more than 60% of them seen only once. The V and J genes are TRBV28 and TRBJ2-5; 9 nucleotides align to TRBD2. Specimen: PBMCs. This TCR was sampled from a man aged 45-60 years in good health and CMV-seronegative. In DNA form, the CDR3 reads TGTGCCAGCAGTTTAAGAAGACAGCTACCCTCTGGGAGCGGGAGGAACCAAAGGCAAGAGACCCAGTACTTC. Its protein product is CASSLRRQLPSGSGRNQRQETQYF.